This T cell receptor beta chain came from a study of early stage breast cancer tumors. This clone showed up just once. Germline lookup yields CDR1 MNHNS and CDR2 SASEGT. The CDR3 is made up of 14 amino acids. V shed 6 bases and J 6 bases; nucleotides not matched to a gene: 7. Clones were sequenced by immunoSEQ multiplex PCR, and TCRdb holds only the in-frame ones, with some missing. The sample has just over 50,000 clones, about 77% seen once. The receptor was derived from a person aged 35-55 years with breast cancer. The sequencing input was blood. The chain links TRBV6-1 to TRBJ2-2; 7 bases fit TRBD1. The CDR3 DNA reads TGTGCCAGCAGGAAGACAGGGTTAGCCGGGGAGCTGTTTTTT. As protein: CASRKTGLAGELFF.